The 15 T cell receptor beta chains below come from one sample, sequenced in a study of response to subunit inactivated influenza vaccine. In TCRdb, the RT-PCR reads were re-called with MiXCR into one record per CDR3 protein. Among roughly 790,000 distinct CDR3 sequences listed, 21% were seen once. The material was PBMCs from blood, obtained 5 to 6 days after vaccination. The receptors shown here come from a middle-aged man who received an inactivated influenza vaccine.

A few counts support this clonotype. This chain links TRBV9 with TRBJ2-3, with TRBD2 as a possible D gene (7 bases). CDR3 length: 15 amino acids. CDR1 and CDR2 (germline): SGDLS, YYNGEE. The V end lost 2 bases, the J end lost 6 bases, and 16 bases lay between the germline ends. The CDR3 nucleotides read TGTGCCAGCAGCGTGGGTCGGGGGGCATCGGATACGCAGTATTTT. This translates into CASSVGRGASDTQYF.

The V call is TRBV11-2, the J call TRBJ1-1; unclear D gene. V lost 4 bases to trimming and J lost 1 base, with 10 bases between them. The CDR3 consists of 14 residues. Germline loops: CDR1 SGHAT, CDR2 FQNNGV. This CDR3 is CASSSSYRNTEAFF. Here the CDR3 DNA reads TGTGCCAGCAGCTCGTCGTACAGGAACACTGAAGCTTTCTTT.

The table lists this clonotype with many counts. The rearrangement uses TRBV5-1 and TRBJ1-1; a weak D match, TRBD1 (6 bases). The CDR3 covers 14 residues. V lost 1 base and J 3 bases, leaving 10 bases between the germline ends. The germline V gene encodes CDR1 SGHRS and CDR2 YFSETQ. Here the CDR3 reads CASSLYRADTEAFF. The CDR3 DNA follows: TGCGCCAGCAGCTTGTACAGGGCCGACACTGAAGCTTTCTTT.

With regard to this clonotype: A much larger clonotype is one base distant, so this may be a read error. The genes are TRBV10-3 and TRBJ2-7; 12 bases line up with TRBD1. This CDR3 contains 13 residues. Trimming took 10 bases from V and 5 from J; bases not matched to a gene: 6. Germline V gives CDR1 ENHRY, CDR2 SYGVKD. CDR3: CANRGTGGHEQYF. CDR3 sequence (DNA): TGTGCCAACAGGGGGACAGGGGGCCACGAGCAGTACTTC.

The rearrangement joins TRBV9 to TRBJ2-6; D is undetermined. The V end lost 4 bases, the J end lost 0 bases, and 11 bases lay between the germline ends. Germline CDR1 SGDLS, CDR2 YYNGEE. This CDR3 comprises 16 residues. This CDR3 reads CASSPATSSGANVLTF. The CDR3 bases are TGTGCCAGCAGCCCAGCAACGAGCTCTGGGGCCAACGTCCTGACTTTC.

This chain connects TRBV28 to TRBJ2-4; 9 bases match TRBD1. The germline gives CDR1 MDHEN, CDR2 SYDVKM. The V segment lost 5 bases and the J segment 5 bases; nucleotides outside the gene matches: 4. The CDR3 has 14 residues. This CDR3 reads CASSTRDRENIQYF. DNA of the CDR3: TGTGCCAGCAGTACGAGGGACAGGGAAAACATTCAGTACTTC.

The rearrangement uses TRBV20-1 and TRBJ1-3; 12 bases fit TRBD1. J gave up 3 bases and V 3 bases, and 12 bases lay outside the gene matches. Per germline, CDR1 DFQATT and CDR2 SNEGSKA (reference sequence). This CDR3 contains 18 residues. The CDR3 nucleotides read TGCAGTGCTAGTAAACTCGTTCGGGACAGGGGGCTTGGAAACACCATATATTTT. This translates into CSASKLVRDRGLGNTIYF.

The V gene is TRBV18, the J gene TRBJ1-1; D is unresolved. CDR1 is KGHSH, CDR2 LQKENI, per germline. This CDR3 spans 13 amino acids. V lost 3 bases to trimming and J lost 2 bases, with 7 bases between them. CDR3 loop: CASSPHSNTEAFF. CDR3 coding DNA: TGTGCCAGCTCACCCCATTCCAACACTGAAGCTTTCTTT.

The rearrangement joins TRBV29-1 to TRBJ2-5; D assignment may be TRBD1 or TRBD2 (5 bases each). Germline V gene lookup returns CDR1 SQVTM and CDR2 ANQGSEA. The CDR3 runs to 12 residues. V lost 3 bases and J 6 bases, leaving 11 bases between the germline ends. CDR3 in DNA: TGCAGCGTTGAGCTAGGGGAGAAGACCCAGTACTTC. This translates into CSVELGEKTQYF. The complete variable domain, with remaining parts taken from reference TRBV29-1 and TRBJ2-5, reads SAVISQKPSRDICQRGTSLTIQCQVDSQVTMMFWYRQQPGQSLTLIATANQGSEATYESGFVIDKFPISRPNLTFSTLTVSNMSPEDSSIYLCSVELGEKTQYFGPGTRLLVL.

The chain joins TRBV27 to TRBJ2-3; no reliable D call. Deletions cut 5 bases from V and 7 bases from J, with 19 bases between. CDR3 length equals 15 residues. Germline assignment: CDR1 MNHEY and CDR2 SMNVEV (reference sequence). CDR3 residues: CASSPTTRTDNTQYF. The CDR3 region has the DNA TGTGCCAGCAGTCCAACTACTCGGACCGATAATACGCAGTATTTT.

Comment on this clonotype: The junction and the germline gene differ at one end; a read error may be behind it. The rearrangement uses TRBV6-4 and TRBJ2-2; 10 bases map to TRBD1. Germline V gives CDR1 MRHNA, CDR2 SNTAGT. The CDR3 has 18 residues. DNA of the CDR3: TGTGCCCGCAGTTTAGCGCCCCGGGACAGGGGCTGGACCGGGGAGCTGTTTTTT. It translates to CARSLAPRDRGWTGELFF.

This chain joins TRBV7-2 and TRBJ2-3; the D is unclear. There are 13 residues in the CDR3. Trimming stripped 9 bases from V and 6 bases from J, with 16 bases between. Germline CDR1 is SGHTA and CDR2 is FQGNSA. CDR3 residues: CASVQRASDTQYF. CDR3 sequence (DNA): TGTGCCAGTGTACAACGTGCGTCTGATACGCAGTATTTT.

The V call is TRBV7-3, the J call TRBJ1-2; D is perhaps TRBD1 (5 bases). The CDR3 is 15 amino acids. Per the germline V gene, CDR1 is SGHTA and CDR2 is FQGTGA. Trimming removed 2 bases from V and 3 bases from J, with 13 bases in between. CDR3: CASSLSPTDHYGYTF. The CDR3 DNA is TGTGCCAGCAGCTTATCCCCGACAGATCACTATGGCTACACCTTC.

In its sample, this clonotype was seen a few times. The rearrangement uses TRBV5-1 and TRBJ2-7; D possibly matches TRBD1 or TRBD2 (6 bases each). Germline lookup yields CDR1 SGHRS and CDR2 YFSETQ. The CDR3 is 17 residues long. V shed 4 bases and J shed 0 bases, with 20 bases lying between them. CDR3: CASSPLSQQGGSYEQYF. The DNA of the CDR3 is TGCGCCAGCAGCCCCCTTTCCCAACAGGGAGGCTCCTACGAGCAGTACTTC.

A few counts support this clonotype. V and J are TRBV5-6 and TRBJ2-4; the match to TRBD1 covers 9 bases. Losses at the gene ends were 0 bases for V and 1 base for J; bases not matched to a gene: 5. Germline V gene sequence: CDR1 SGHDT, CDR2 YYEEEE. CDR3 size: 17 residues. CDR3 bases: TGTGCCAGCAGCTTGGAGACAGGGGGTAGTGCCAAAAACATTCAGTACTTC. Residues: CASSLETGGSAKNIQYF. Full variable domain (outside the CDR3, taken from reference TRBV5-6 and TRBJ2-4): DAGVTQSPTHLIKTRGQQVTLRCSPKSGHDTVSWYQQALGQGPQFIFQYYEEEERQRGNFPDRFSGHQFPNYSSELNVNALLLGDSALYLCASSLETGGSAKNIQYFGAGTRLSVL.